The clone carrying this T cell receptor (beta chain) has a count of ten or more. Its cognate antigen is unknown. V lost 3 bases and J 6 bases, leaving 21 bases between the germline ends. CDR1 is DFQATT and CDR2 is SNEGSKA in the germline V gene (reference sequence). The CDR3 runs to 15 residues. This record comes from a study of CD8 T cells in ankylosing spondylitis. A quantitative 5'-RACE method, one with molecular barcodes, was used to make TCR beta libraries. TCRdb itself ran the 5' RACE reads through MiXCR, one entry per CDR3 protein. The sample yields around 230,000 distinct CDR3 sequences, 8.6% seen once. Study outcomes and limitations: The study identified a TCR beta motif of under ten highly homologous variants that appeared characteristic of ankylosing spondylitis blood.

The sequence was obtained from a male donor with ankylosing spondylitis or in good health (not recorded which). Sequencing was performed on blood, either unsorted or a sorted T cell fraction (not recorded which). The chain links TRBV20-1 to TRBJ2-7, with D unresolved. The CDR3 loop reads CSARGMSRRATEQYF. The CDR3 region has the DNA TGCAGTGCTAGGGGGATGAGTCGAAGGGCAACCGAGCAGTACTTC.